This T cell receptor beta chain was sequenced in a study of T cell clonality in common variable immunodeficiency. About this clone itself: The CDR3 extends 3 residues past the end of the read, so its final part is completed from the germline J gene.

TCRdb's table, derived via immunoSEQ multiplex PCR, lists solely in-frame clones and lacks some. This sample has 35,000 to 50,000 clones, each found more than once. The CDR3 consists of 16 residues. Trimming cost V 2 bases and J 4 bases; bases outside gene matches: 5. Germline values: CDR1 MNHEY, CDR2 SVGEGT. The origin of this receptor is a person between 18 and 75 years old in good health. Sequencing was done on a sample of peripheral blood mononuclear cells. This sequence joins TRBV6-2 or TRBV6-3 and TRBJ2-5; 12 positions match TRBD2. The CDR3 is CASSYGGLAGRETQYF. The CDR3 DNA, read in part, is TGTGCCAGCAGTTACGGCGGACTAGCGGGAAGAGAGACC.